These T cell receptor beta chains were read from a single sample in a study of molecular identifiers for immune sequencing clone quantification. TCRdb reprocessed the PCR reads via MiXCR and lists one record per CDR3 protein. The sample holds 97,000 or so distinct CDR3 sequences, 30% to 45% seen once. The specimen sequenced was naive CD8+ T cells from blood, with Jurkat cell RNA spiked in. The receptors stem from a human donor in good health. Some libraries in this study had Jurkat cell RNA spiked in. The CDR3 runs from the conserved cysteine through the conserved F or W. Fields, in order: V gene, J gene, D gene, clone size, CDR3 protein, CDR3 DNA. A D gene is named only where the DNA matches it firmly. Rows may omit the clone size; those that give it use once, few, many or a size class.

v_call: TRBV12-5
j_call: TRBJ1-1
d_call: .
clone_size: many
cdr3_aa: CASAVRDTEAFF
cdr3_nt: TGTGCTAGTGCCGTCAGGGACACTGAAGCTTTCTTT

v_call: TRBV9
j_call: TRBJ2-3
d_call: TRBD2
clone_size: few
cdr3_aa: CASSMTSGAKDTQYF
cdr3_nt: TGTGCCAGCAGCATGACTAGCGGGGCGAAAGATACGCAGTATTTT

v_call: TRBV6-2/TRBV6-3
j_call: TRBJ1-2
d_call: .
clone_size: .
cdr3_aa: CASSDWTDAYGYTF
cdr3_nt: TGTGCCAGCAGTGACTGGACGGATGCTTATGGCTACACCTTC

v_call: TRBV2
j_call: TRBJ1-1
d_call: .
clone_size: few
cdr3_aa: CANRELPRDTEAFF
cdr3_nt: TGTGCCAATCGGGAGTTACCCAGGGACACTGAAGCTTTCTTT

v_call: TRBV4-2
j_call: TRBJ2-7
d_call: TRBD2
clone_size: many
cdr3_aa: CASSQGVAGGYEQYF
cdr3_nt: TGTGCCAGCAGCCAAGGGGTAGCGGGAGGGTACGAGCAGTACTTC

v_call: TRBV5-1
j_call: TRBJ2-5
d_call: TRBD2
clone_size: .
cdr3_aa: CASSSPTSGIQETQYF
cdr3_nt: TGCGCCAGCAGCTCCCCGACTAGCGGGATCCAAGAGACCCAGTACTTC

v_call: TRBV25-1
j_call: TRBJ1-1
d_call: .
clone_size: many
cdr3_aa: CASAMGTEAFF
cdr3_nt: TGTGCCAGCGCGATGGGCACTGAAGCTTTCTTT

v_call: TRBV19
j_call: TRBJ1-1
d_call: .
clone_size: many
cdr3_aa: CASSPGSASTEAFF
cdr3_nt: TGTGCCAGTAGCCCGGGGTCGGCGTCCACTGAAGCTTTCTTT

v_call: TRBV28
j_call: TRBJ2-7
d_call: .
clone_size: few
cdr3_aa: CASSLPGAQYF
cdr3_nt: TGTGCCAGCAGCCTCCCAGGGGCGCAGTACTTC

v_call: TRBV6-2/TRBV6-3
j_call: TRBJ2-3
d_call: .
clone_size: few
cdr3_aa: CASSFPRGGSTDTQYF
cdr3_nt: TGTGCCAGCAGTTTCCCCCGGGGCGGGAGCACAGATACGCAGTATTTT

v_call: TRBV28
j_call: TRBJ2-7
d_call: TRBD1
clone_size: .
cdr3_aa: CASTLFQGAGEQYF
cdr3_nt: TGTGCCAGCACCCTATTCCAGGGGGCGGGCGAGCAGTACTTC

v_call: TRBV15
j_call: TRBJ1-6
d_call: .
clone_size: .
cdr3_aa: CATSGAGTPYGSPLHF
cdr3_nt: TGTGCCACCAGCGGGGCCGGGACACCCTATGGGTCACCCCTCCACTTT

v_call: TRBV27
j_call: TRBJ2-3
d_call: TRBD2
clone_size: .
cdr3_aa: CASTPLSGSTDTQYF
cdr3_nt: TGTGCCAGCACCCCTCTTAGCGGGAGCACAGATACGCAGTATTTT

v_call: TRBV29-1
j_call: TRBJ2-3
d_call: TRBD2
clone_size: many
cdr3_aa: CSVRREERVFDTQYF
cdr3_nt: TGCAGCGTCCGCCGGGAGGAGAGGGTATTCGATACGCAGTATTTT

v_call: TRBV10-2
j_call: TRBJ1-1
d_call: .
clone_size: few
cdr3_aa: CASSVLRNTEAFF
cdr3_nt: TGCGCCAGCAGTGTACTGAGGAACACTGAAGCTTTCTTT

v_call: TRBV4-2
j_call: TRBJ2-1
d_call: .
clone_size: .
cdr3_aa: CASSHPSGYEQFF
cdr3_nt: TGTGCCAGCAGCCATCCCAGCGGCTATGAGCAGTTCTTC

v_call: TRBV6-5
j_call: TRBJ2-5
d_call: TRBD1
clone_size: few
cdr3_aa: CASSVGQGSLVTQYF
cdr3_nt: TGTGCCAGCAGTGTCGGACAGGGGAGTTTGGTCACCCAGTACTTC

v_call: TRBV6-2/TRBV6-3
j_call: TRBJ1-1
d_call: TRBD1
clone_size: .
cdr3_aa: CASSSLDRGANTEAFF
cdr3_nt: TGTGCCAGCAGTTCTCTAGACAGGGGGGCGAACACTGAAGCTTTCTTT

v_call: TRBV6-5
j_call: TRBJ2-1
d_call: .
clone_size: few
cdr3_aa: CATGLYSYNKQFF
cdr3_nt: TGTGCCACGGGGTTATACAGCTACAATAAGCAGTTCTTC

v_call: TRBV5-1
j_call: TRBJ2-1
d_call: .
clone_size: few
cdr3_aa: CASTSPPTGSSYNEQFF
cdr3_nt: TGCGCCAGCACTTCACCTCCTACTGGGAGCTCCTACAATGAGCAGTTCTTC

v_call: TRBV6-6
j_call: TRBJ2-7
d_call: .
clone_size: .
cdr3_aa: CASTLERPYEQYF
cdr3_nt: TGTGCCAGCACCCTCGAACGGCCTTACGAGCAGTACTTC

v_call: TRBV28
j_call: TRBJ2-4
d_call: TRBD1
clone_size: few
cdr3_aa: CASSSGTGENIQYF
cdr3_nt: TGTGCCAGCAGTTCCGGGACAGGGGAAAACATTCAGTACTTC

v_call: TRBV12-3/TRBV12-4
j_call: TRBJ2-7
d_call: .
clone_size: many
cdr3_aa: CASSSGVYEQYF
cdr3_nt: TGTGCCAGCAGTTCCGGGGTCTACGAGCAGTACTTC

v_call: TRBV9
j_call: TRBJ2-5
d_call: .
clone_size: many
cdr3_aa: CASGGETQYF
cdr3_nt: TGTGCCAGCGGGGGCGAGACCCAGTACTTC

v_call: TRBV6-6
j_call: TRBJ2-4
d_call: .
clone_size: many
cdr3_aa: CASSYSWATRAKNIQYF
cdr3_nt: TGTGCCAGCAGTTACTCGTGGGCAACAAGAGCCAAAAACATTCAGTACTTC

v_call: TRBV4-3
j_call: TRBJ2-1
d_call: TRBD1
clone_size: .
cdr3_aa: CASSQAGTGVNERFF
cdr3_nt: TGCGCCAGCAGCCAAGCCGGGACAGGGGTAAATGAGCGGTTCTTC

v_call: TRBV6-5
j_call: TRBJ2-2
d_call: .
clone_size: many
cdr3_aa: CASSYGPGTGELFF
cdr3_nt: TGTGCCAGCAGTTACGGACCGGGGACCGGGGAGCTGTTTTTT

v_call: TRBV6-2/TRBV6-3
j_call: TRBJ2-7
d_call: TRBD1
clone_size: .
cdr3_aa: CASSTRDRGTYEQYF
cdr3_nt: TGTGCCAGCAGTACACGGGACAGGGGCACCTACGAGCAGTACTTC

v_call: TRBV6-2/TRBV6-3
j_call: TRBJ2-7
d_call: TRBD1
clone_size: .
cdr3_aa: CASSPGQLYEQYF
cdr3_nt: TGTGCCAGCAGCCCGGGACAGCTATACGAGCAGTACTTC

v_call: TRBV27
j_call: TRBJ2-5
d_call: TRBD1
clone_size: few
cdr3_aa: CATGTAKETQYF
cdr3_nt: TGTGCCACCGGGACAGCCAAAGAGACCCAGTACTTC

v_call: TRBV14
j_call: TRBJ2-1
d_call: .
clone_size: few
cdr3_aa: CASSQVGGNEQFF
cdr3_nt: TGTGCCAGCAGCCAGGTAGGCGGCAATGAGCAGTTCTTC

v_call: TRBV5-4
j_call: TRBJ2-2
d_call: .
clone_size: many
cdr3_aa: CASSGDANGELFF
cdr3_nt: TGTGCCAGCAGCGGCGACGCGAACGGGGAGCTGTTTTTT

v_call: TRBV10-3
j_call: TRBJ1-5
d_call: .
clone_size: few
cdr3_aa: CAISEGGPQHF
cdr3_nt: TGTGCCATCAGTGAGGGAGGGCCCCAGCATTTT

v_call: TRBV5-1
j_call: TRBJ1-1
d_call: TRBD1
clone_size: .
cdr3_aa: CAGRRLISRQGLRGNTEAFF
cdr3_nt: TGCGCCGGCCGACGTCTAATCTCCAGACAGGGGTTACGGGGAAACACTGAAGCTTTCTTT

v_call: TRBV11-2
j_call: TRBJ2-7
d_call: TRBD2
clone_size: .
cdr3_aa: CASSTRGSGKEDF
cdr3_nt: TGTGCCAGCAGCACCCGGGGGAGCGGGAAGGAGGACTTC

v_call: TRBV6-5
j_call: TRBJ2-3
d_call: .
clone_size: many
cdr3_aa: CASRDSTDTQYF
cdr3_nt: TGTGCCAGCAGGGACTCCACAGATACGCAGTATTTT

v_call: TRBV7-9
j_call: TRBJ2-6
d_call: .
clone_size: few
cdr3_aa: CASSLGTVSSGANVLTF
cdr3_nt: TGTGCCAGCAGCTTAGGGACAGTTTCCTCTGGGGCCAACGTCCTGACTTTC

v_call: TRBV7-3
j_call: TRBJ2-3
d_call: .
clone_size: .
cdr3_aa: CASSSSGGRTDTQYF
cdr3_nt: TGTGCCAGCAGCTCGTCAGGGGGGCGCACAGATACGCAGTATTTT

v_call: TRBV20-1
j_call: TRBJ2-2
d_call: TRBD2
clone_size: .
cdr3_aa: CSARVLADYTGGLFF
cdr3_nt: TGCAGTGCTAGAGTACTAGCGGACTACACCGGGGGGCTGTTTTTT

v_call: TRBV6-2/TRBV6-3
j_call: TRBJ2-7
d_call: .
clone_size: .
cdr3_aa: CACLSMDYPYEQYF
cdr3_nt: TGTGCCTGCTTGTCGATGGATTATCCCTACGAGCAGTACTTC

v_call: TRBV7-8
j_call: TRBJ2-7
d_call: .
clone_size: few
cdr3_aa: CASSLFGLNYEQYF
cdr3_nt: TGTGCCAGCAGCTTATTCGGCCTGAACTACGAGCAGTACTTC

v_call: TRBV28
j_call: TRBJ2-5
d_call: TRBD1
clone_size: many
cdr3_aa: CASRPTGGLETQYF
cdr3_nt: TGTGCCAGCAGGCCGACAGGGGGCTTGGAGACCCAGTACTTC

v_call: TRBV20-1
j_call: TRBJ1-2
d_call: .
clone_size: .
cdr3_aa: CSARERDNRSYGYTF
cdr3_nt: TGCAGTGCTAGGGAGAGAGACAACCGAAGCTATGGCTACACCTTC

v_call: TRBV20-1
j_call: TRBJ2-3
d_call: TRBD2
clone_size: .
cdr3_aa: CSAALSGTSGYTDTQYF
cdr3_nt: TGCAGTGCCGCCCTCTCCGGGACTAGCGGTTACACAGATACGCAGTATTTT

v_call: TRBV5-1
j_call: TRBJ1-1
d_call: .
clone_size: .
cdr3_aa: CASSLAAAPMNTEAFF
cdr3_nt: TGCGCCAGCAGTTTGGCGGCAGCCCCGATGAACACTGAAGCTTTCTTT

v_call: TRBV19
j_call: TRBJ2-7
d_call: TRBD2
clone_size: few
cdr3_aa: CASRVAGNSYEQYF
cdr3_nt: TGTGCCAGTAGAGTAGCGGGCAACTCCTACGAGCAGTACTTC

v_call: TRBV29-1
j_call: TRBJ2-2
d_call: .
clone_size: .
cdr3_aa: CSVAGAAGELFF
cdr3_nt: TGCAGCGTTGCGGGGGCGGCGGGGGAGCTGTTTTTT

v_call: TRBV10-2
j_call: TRBJ1-1
d_call: .
clone_size: .
cdr3_aa: CASSEGTEAFF
cdr3_nt: TGCGCCAGCAGTGAGGGGACTGAAGCTTTCTTT

v_call: TRBV20-1
j_call: TRBJ2-1
d_call: .
clone_size: once
cdr3_aa: CSAPWGGLSTYNEQFF
cdr3_nt: TGCAGTGCCCCATGGGGGGGCCTCAGCACCTACAATGAGCAGTTCTTC

v_call: TRBV19
j_call: TRBJ2-1
d_call: .
clone_size: .
cdr3_aa: CASSVVGGRYNEQFF
cdr3_nt: TGTGCCAGTAGTGTCGTTGGGGGCAGGTACAATGAGCAGTTCTTC